These 22 T cell receptor beta chains were all obtained from the same sample, sequenced in a study of T cells in Graves' hyperthyroidism and ophthalmopathy. RNA transcripts yielded amplified TCR beta CDR3 regions. HTBI primers were employed in a first-round RT-PCR of the TCR CDR3. TCRdb re-called the multiplex PCR reads through MiXCR, storing one row per CDR3 protein. The table lists fewer than 550,000 distinct CDR3 sequences, about 15% of them singletons, with roughly 13% in the top ten. The sample comprised blood. These receptors originate from a young woman with Graves' hyperthyroidism.

This clonotype was observed many times. The rearrangement links TRBV28 to TRBJ2-1; TRBD2 matches at 9 bases. The J segment lost 5 bases and the V segment lost 8 bases, leaving 10 bases of the junction unmatched. The CDR3 sequence is 15 residues long. In germline, CDR1 is MDHEN, CDR2 SYDVKM. CDR3 nucleotides: TGTGCCAGCCGGGGGGCGGGAGGGAGGGACAATGAGCAGTTCTTC. Translation gives CASRGAGGRDNEQFF.

This clonotype was seen repeatedly, ten times or more. This sequence joins TRBV20-1 and TRBJ1-5; no firm D call. With 3 bases removed from V and 7 bases from J, the gap between germline ends came to 16 bases. The germline CDR1 and CDR2 sequences are DFQATT and SNEGSKA (reference sequence). This CDR3 spans 14 amino acids. The CDR3 nucleotides read TGCAGTGCTAGGGAGGGTCGGTTCGAACAGCCCCAGCATTTT. It translates to CSAREGRFEQPQHF.

This clonotype was seen more than once but under ten times. The chain is built from TRBV27 and TRBJ2-2; 8 bases align to TRBD1. V trimming: 6 bases; J trimming: 5 bases; junction bases outside the gene matches: 5. Germline CDR1 is MNHEY and CDR2 is SMNVEV (reference sequence). CDR3 length equals 14 residues. CDR3 loop: CASSTDRVTGELFF. In DNA, the CDR3 is TGTGCCAGCAGCACGGACAGGGTTACCGGGGAGCTGTTTTTT.

The sample holds many counts of this clonotype. In DNA, the CDR3 is TGTGCCAGCAACCTAGCACCCTACAATGAGCAGTTCTTC. Translated: CASNLAPYNEQFF. The V call is TRBV2, the J call TRBJ2-1; the D gene is possibly TRBD2 (5 bases). V was shortened by 7 bases and J by 2 bases, with 9 bases between the two germline ends. The CDR3 sequence is 13 residues long. CDR1 SNHLY and CDR2 FYNNEI come from the germline V gene.

This clonotype was recorded at least ten times. V usage is TRBV20-1 and J usage is TRBJ1-6; D gene uncertain. Germline values: CDR1 DFQATT, CDR2 SNEGSKA (reference sequence). This CDR3 comprises 14 residues. Trimming left V 6 bases short and J 7 bases short, with 16 bases between. The CDR3 protein is CSAPRFGLNSPLHF. CDR3 DNA: TGCAGTGCCCCTCGATTCGGGCTCAATTCACCCCTCCACTTT.

This clonotype was counted between two and nine times. The chain links TRBV7-9 to TRBJ2-7; D is unresolved. The CDR3 is 11 amino acids. Trimming left V 5 bases short and J 3 bases short, with 5 bases between. CDR1 SEHNR and CDR2 FQNEAQ come from the germline V gene (reference sequence). The CDR3 spells CASSNNYEQYF. In DNA, the CDR3 is TGTGCCAGCAGCAATAACTACGAGCAGTACTTC.

This clonotype was recorded many times. This chain connects TRBV20-1 to TRBJ2-1; D gene ambiguous. Trimming left V 0 bases short and J 4 bases short, with 10 bases between. Germline assignment: CDR1 DFQATT and CDR2 SNEGSKA (reference sequence). The CDR3 consists of 14 residues. The CDR3 DNA is TGCAGTGCTAGAGATCGTGGACGATACAATGAGCAGTTCTTC. This sequence encodes CSARDRGRYNEQFF.

The V call is TRBV3-1, the J call TRBJ2-3; D is perhaps TRBD2 (6 bases). This CDR3 spans 14 amino acids. V gave up 5 bases and J gave up 10 bases, with 19 bases separating them. The germline CDR1 and CDR2 sequences are LGHDT and YNNKEL (reference sequence). This CDR3 reads CASSIAGGMDAQYF. CDR3 DNA sequence: TGTGCCAGCAGCATCGCCGGGGGTATGGATGCGCAGTATTTT.

V gene TRBV12-3 or TRBV12-4 combines with J gene TRBJ2-5, with TRBD2 matching 7 bases. The CDR3 runs 12 residues. V dropped 8 bases and J dropped 5; count of bases not matched to a gene: 5. The CDR3 sequence is CASGRGGETQYF. The CDR3 DNA reads TGTGCCAGCGGGAGGGGTGGGGAGACCCAGTACTTC.

Concerning this clonotype itself: A read error is likely, as this CDR3 ends without the conserved phenylalanine or tryptophan. The chain is built from TRBV6-1 and TRBJ2-5; 8 bases match TRBD2. There are 14 residues in the CDR3. CDR1 and CDR2 (germline): MNHNS, SASEGT. After removal of 7 bases from V and 4 bases from J, the junction contained 8 bases not matched to a gene. In DNA form, the CDR3 reads TGTGCCAGCATGGAGACGGGGGGGGGAGAGACCCAGTACCTC. As protein: CASMETGGGETQYL.

At least ten counts were recorded for this clonotype. The J gene is TRBJ1-1, the V gene TRBV3-1, with a possible D match to TRBD1 (5 bases). V was clipped by 1 base and J by 0 bases, with 21 bases between them. CDR1 is LGHDT and CDR2 is YNNKEL in the germline V gene (reference sequence). This CDR3 comprises 19 residues. The CDR3 sequence: CASSQGPRDWGNLNTEAFF. Here the CDR3 DNA reads TGTGCCAGCAGCCAAGGACCGAGGGACTGGGGTAACTTGAACACTGAAGCTTTCTTT.

The V call is TRBV6-1, the J call TRBJ1-6, with D maybe TRBD1 (5 bases). V was clipped by 9 bases and J by 2 bases, with 17 bases between them. The CDR3 contains 16 residues. CDR1 is MNHNS, CDR2 SASEGT, per germline. Here the CDR3 DNA reads TGTGCCAGTACTTCAGGGAAACGCGCCTATAATTCACCCCTCCACTTT. Amino acids: CASTSGKRAYNSPLHF.

The chain uses TRBV3-1 and TRBJ2-7; 10 bases fit TRBD1. Germline CDR1 and CDR2: LGHDT and YNNKEL (reference sequence). CDR3 length: 16 residues. The J segment lost 5 bases and the V segment lost 2 bases, leaving 9 bases of the junction unmatched. This CDR3 reads CASSQKIDRGQHEQYF. The CDR3 nucleotides are TGTGCCAGCAGCCAAAAGATTGACAGGGGGCAACACGAGCAGTACTTC.

This clonotype was seen repeatedly, ten times or more. This chain joins TRBV6-2 or TRBV6-3 and TRBJ1-5; D is unclear. V was trimmed by 0 bases and J by 3 bases, leaving 15 bases between them. This CDR3 contains 17 residues. Germline CDR1 reads MNHEY; CDR2 reads SVGEGT. The CDR3 is CASSYSTDGRPNQPQHF. The CDR3, as DNA: TGTGCCAGCAGTTACTCTACGGATGGACGACCCAATCAGCCCCAGCATTTT.

This clonotype was recorded a few times. V usage is TRBV5-1 and J usage is TRBJ1-2; D ambiguous. The length of the CDR3 is 13 residues. Trimming took off 3 bases at V and 0 bases at J, with 6 bases between the two ends. Germline CDR1 and CDR2: SGHRS and YFSETQ. The CDR3 here is CASSSQTNYGYTF. The CDR3 coding sequence is TGCGCCAGCAGCTCACAGACTAACTATGGCTACACCTTC. Based on the CDR3 plus reference TRBV5-1 and TRBJ1-2, the full variable domain is KAGVTQTPRYLIKTRGQQVTLSCSPISGHRSVSWYQQTPGQGLQFLFEYFSETQRNKGNFPGRFSGRQFSNSRSEMNVSTLELGDSALYLCASSSQTNYGYTFGSGTRLTVV.

This clonotype was detected a few times. The chain links TRBV9 to TRBJ1-2, with D unresolved. V lost 4 bases, J lost 8 bases, and 18 bases lay in between. Germline CDR1 SGDLS, CDR2 YYNGEE. The length of the CDR3 is 14 residues. The CDR3 nucleotides read TGTGCCAGCAGCTCGGGCGCTCGGGATCAGGGCTACACCTTC. Its translation is CASSSGARDQGYTF.

Ten or more counts support this clonotype. This sequence joins TRBV11-2 and TRBJ2-2; D might be TRBD2 (6 bases). The V and J ends lost 4 bases and 7 bases respectively, with 19 bases between them. CDR1 SGHAT and CDR2 FQNNGV come from the germline V gene. The CDR3 length is 16 residues. The CDR3 loop is CASSSILGGRDGELFF. The CDR3 DNA is TGTGCCAGCAGCTCGATTCTAGGAGGGAGAGACGGGGAGCTGTTTTTT.

The chain recombines TRBV9 with TRBJ2-3, with no clear D. This CDR3 is 14 amino acids long. Per germline, CDR1 SGDLS and CDR2 YYNGEE. The V and J ends lost 0 bases and 2 bases respectively, with 7 bases between them. DNA of the CDR3: TGTGCCAGCAGCGTAGGGGCCAACACAGATACGCAGTATTTT. It codes for CASSVGANTDTQYF.

This clonotype has just a few counts. This chain uses TRBV4-3 with TRBJ1-6; D not certain. V was clipped by 0 bases and J by 7 bases, with 13 bases between them. The length of the CDR3 is 16 residues. CDR1 and CDR2 from the germline V gene are LGHNA and YSLEER. The CDR3 loop is CASSQDRGDRNSPLHF. In DNA form, the CDR3 reads TGCGCCAGCAGCCAAGATCGAGGAGATCGGAATTCACCCCTCCACTTT.

The chain recombines TRBV28 with TRBJ2-3, with D perhaps matching TRBD1 (5 bases). The CDR3 covers 15 residues. CDR1 and CDR2 from the germline V gene are MDHEN and SYDVKM. Trimming removed 5 bases at V and 3 bases at J, with 15 bases between. The CDR3 region is CASSRPRAGTDTQYF. The CDR3 DNA reads as TGTGCCAGCAGTCGCCCACGGGCAGGGACAGATACGCAGTATTTT.

This clonotype was picked up a small number of times. This rearrangement joins TRBV4-1 to TRBJ1-2, with D possibly TRBD1 on 6 matching bases. Germline V CDR1 and CDR2: MGHRA, YSYEKL. The CDR3 is made up of 15 amino acids. Trimming left V 4 bases short and J 3 bases short, with 15 bases between. This chain's CDR3 is CASSPGGRGDYGYTF. The CDR3 DNA sequence: TGCGCCAGCAGCCCGGGAGGAAGGGGGGACTATGGCTACACCTTC.

This clonotype was seen repeatedly, ten times or more. The chain has TRBV28 and TRBJ2-4, with D unresolved. From germline, CDR1 is MDHEN and CDR2 SYDVKM. The CDR3 covers 16 residues. Trimming left V 3 bases short and J 0 bases short, with 12 bases between. The CDR3 DNA is TGTGCCAGCAGTTTCTGGCCACGGGCAGCCAAAAACATTCAGTACTTC. Translating it yields CASSFWPRAAKNIQYF. The full variable domain, its missing parts supplied by reference TRBV28 and TRBJ2-4, is DVKVTQSSRYLVKRTGEKVFLECVQDMDHENMFWYRQDPGLGLRLIYFSYDVKMKEKGDIPEGYSVSREKKERFSLILESASTNQTSMYLCASSFWPRAAKNIQYFGAGTRLSVL.